Following are 32 T cell receptor beta chains from one sample sequenced in a study of OX40 agonist ivuxolimab in advanced cancers. Assay: immunoSEQ multiplex PCR; the TCRdb copy retains only in-frame clones and omits some. The sample lists approximately 26,000 clones; around 83% were seen once. The source was CD4+ or CD8+ T cells sorted from blood, collected in a trial of the OX40 agonist ivuxolimab. The receptors stem from an adult with an advanced solid tumor such as melanoma, head and neck, liver or kidney cancer.

This chain joins TRBV11-2 and TRBJ2-1; 7 bases agree with TRBD2. Germline V gene sequence: CDR1 SGHAT, CDR2 FQNNGV. CDR3 length: 18 residues. J gave up 1 base and V 5 bases, and 14 bases lay outside the gene matches. This CDR3 is CASSPGGTLPESYNEQFF. CDR3 sequence (DNA): TGTGCCAGCAGCCCGGGAGGCACCCTCCCTGAGTCCTACAATGAGCAGTTCTTC.

The J gene is TRBJ2-3, the V gene TRBV5-4; TRBD2 might be the D (5 bases). The CDR3 runs to 15 residues. Per the germline V gene, CDR1 is SGHNT and CDR2 is YYREEE (reference sequence). Trimming took 5 bases from V and 2 from J, leaving 15 bases between them. As DNA, the CDR3 is TGTGCCAGCAGTTTAACCCCCGACTACACAGATACGCAGTATTTT. Its protein product is CASSLTPDYTDTQYF.

The chain uses TRBV19 and TRBJ2-5; 7 bases line up with TRBD2. J gave up 4 bases and V 3 bases, and 2 bases lay outside the gene matches. Germline CDR1 and CDR2: LNHDA and SQIVND (reference sequence). The CDR3 covers 13 residues. CDR3 DNA: TGTGCCAGTAGTATCTCTAGCGGAGAGACCCAGTACTTC. Translated: CASSISSGETQYF.

The V gene is TRBV7-2, the J gene TRBJ1-6; D possibly corresponds to TRBD1 (6 bases). Germline CDR1 reads SGHTA; CDR2 reads FQGNSA. Trimming removed 3 bases from V and 0 bases from J, with 18 bases in between. The CDR3 sequence is 19 residues long. The CDR3 loop is CASSLTGGLLSSYNSPLHF. In DNA form, the CDR3 reads TGTGCCAGCAGCTTGACTGGGGGGCTACTGAGCTCCTATAATTCACCCCTCCACTTT.

The chain links TRBV5-4 to TRBJ2-1; TRBD2 aligns across 8 bases. Unmatched junction bases numbered 11, after V lost 2 bases and J lost 7 bases. Germline V lookup: CDR1 SGHNT, CDR2 YYREEE (reference sequence). The CDR3 is 16 residues long. The chain's CDR3 is CASSFGVGGELNEQFF. The CDR3 DNA follows: TGTGCCAGCAGCTTCGGGGTCGGGGGGGAATTAAATGAGCAGTTCTTC.

The J gene is TRBJ2-7, the V gene TRBV29-1; the D gene is possibly TRBD1 (6 bases). The CDR3 runs to 14 residues. Germline V gene lookup returns CDR1 SQVTM and CDR2 ANQGSEA. V was clipped by 0 bases and J by 2 bases, with 11 bases between them. The DNA of the CDR3 is TGCAGCGTTGAAGAGGGGGCAGGGACCTACGAGCAGTACTTC. It specifies CSVEEGAGTYEQYF.

This clone occurred once. The gene calls are TRBV27 and TRBJ1-5, with 8 nucleotides matching TRBD1. From germline, CDR1 is MNHEY and CDR2 SMNVEV (reference sequence). The CDR3 is 13 residues long. V gave up 5 bases and J gave up 9 bases; unmatched junction bases: 6. The CDR3, as DNA: TGTGCCAGCAGTCCGGGACAGGCCAGGCCCCAGCATTTT. Its protein product is CASSPGQARPQHF.

This clone was seen once. This sequence joins TRBV7-2 and TRBJ2-6; D remains ambiguous. There are 14 residues in the CDR3. Germline loops: CDR1 SGHTA, CDR2 FQGNSA. The ends were cut back, 3 bases at V and 4 bases at J, with 7 bases in the middle. The CDR3 is CASSFGRGANVLTF. Here the CDR3 DNA reads TGTGCCAGCAGCTTCGGCAGGGGGGCCAACGTCCTGACTTTC.

The rearrangement joins TRBV2 to TRBJ2-5; D is tentatively TRBD1 or TRBD2 (5 bases each). The CDR3 has 15 residues. Germline CDR1 and CDR2: SNHLY and FYNNEI. V was shortened by 10 bases and J by 3 bases, with 21 bases between the two germline ends. The CDR3 DNA reads TGTGCCATCCCTGGGATCCCCGGGACCGAAGAGACCCAGTACTTC. Its translation is CAIPGIPGTEETQYF.

J is TRBJ2-1 and V is TRBV28; D is ambiguous. V gave up 3 bases and J gave up 8 bases, with 8 bases separating them. The CDR3 contains 12 residues. Germline CDR1 reads MDHEN; CDR2 reads SYDVKM. The CDR3 is CASSFLVDEQFF. DNA for the CDR3: TGTGCCAGCAGTTTTCTAGTGGATGAGCAGTTCTTC. The full variable domain, completed using reference TRBV28 and TRBJ2-1, is DVKVTQSSRYLVKRTGEKVFLECVQDMDHENMFWYRQDPGLGLRLIYFSYDVKMKEKGDIPEGYSVSREKKERFSLILESASTNQTSMYLCASSFLVDEQFFGPGTRLTVL.

In this sample, this clone turned up once. This chain uses TRBV6-5 with TRBJ2-7; 8 bases fit TRBD1. CDR3 length: 14 amino acids. V lost 6 bases, J lost 5 bases, and 9 bases stayed unmatched. The germline V gene encodes CDR1 MNHEY and CDR2 SVGAGI. The CDR3 DNA reads TGTGCCAGCAGCTCCCGGACAGGGCCCCACGAGCAGTACTTC. As protein: CASSSRTGPHEQYF.

V usage is TRBV14 and J usage is TRBJ1-1; D is unclear. Germline V gene sequence: CDR1 SGHDN, CDR2 FVKESK. V gave up 1 base and J gave up 5 bases, with 14 bases separating them. This CDR3 has 15 residues. The CDR3 spells CASSQGIGRNTEAFF. The DNA for the CDR3 is TGTGCCAGCAGCCAAGGAATAGGGCGGAATACTGAAGCTTTCTTT.

The V call is TRBV2, the J call TRBJ1-6; 9 positions match TRBD1. This CDR3 is built from 13 residues. After removal of 6 bases from V and 9 bases from J, the junction contained 3 bases not matched to a gene. Germline V gene sequence: CDR1 SNHLY, CDR2 FYNNEI. The CDR3 region is CASRGQGGSPLHF. In DNA, the CDR3 is TGTGCCAGCAGGGGACAGGGTGGTTCACCCCTCCACTTT.

The rearrangement uses TRBV5-5 and TRBJ2-7, with unresolved D. The germline V gene has CDR1 SGHKS and CDR2 YYEKEE (reference sequence). Trimming took off 0 bases at V and 4 bases at J, with 5 bases between the two ends. The CDR3 is made up of 12 amino acids. The CDR3 spells CASSLGGYEQYF. CDR3 coding DNA: TGTGCCAGCAGCTTGGGTGGGTACGAGCAGTACTTC.

The chain is built from TRBV5-6 and TRBJ2-7; D remains unclear. The CDR3 consists of 14 residues. Germline loops: CDR1 SGHDT, CDR2 YYEEEE. Deletions cut 4 bases from V and 2 bases from J, with 13 bases between. The CDR3, as DNA: TGTGCCAGCAGCCTACGGACGCTGACCTACGAGCAGTACTTC. Encoded protein: CASSLRTLTYEQYF. Full variable domain (rest looked up from reference TRBV5-6 and TRBJ2-7): DAGVTQSPTHLIKTRGQQVTLRCSPKSGHDTVSWYQQALGQGPQFIFQYYEEEERQRGNFPDRFSGHQFPNYSSELNVNALLLGDSALYLCASSLRTLTYEQYFGPGTRLTVT.

The chain is built from TRBV2 and TRBJ1-4, with 7 positions matching TRBD1. CDR1 and CDR2 (germline): SNHLY, FYNNEI. This CDR3 spans 14 amino acids. V was pared by 3 bases and J by 4 bases, with 2 bases of the junction left unmatched. This chain's CDR3 is CASSEGQLNEKLFF. The CDR3 DNA reads TGTGCCAGCAGTGAGGGACAGCTTAATGAAAAACTGTTTTTT.

The chain employs TRBV5-6 and TRBJ2-7; D is undetermined. This CDR3 has 14 amino acids. CDR1 and CDR2 (germline): SGHDT, YYEEEE. V lost 0 bases, J lost 0 bases, and 7 bases lay in between. The CDR3 spells CASSLEGRSYEQYF. In DNA form, the CDR3 reads TGTGCCAGCAGCTTGGAAGGCCGCTCCTACGAGCAGTACTTC. The whole variable domain, filled in from reference TRBV5-6 and TRBJ2-7, reads DAGVTQSPTHLIKTRGQQVTLRCSPKSGHDTVSWYQQALGQGPQFIFQYYEEEERQRGNFPDRFSGHQFPNYSSELNVNALLLGDSALYLCASSLEGRSYEQYFGPGTRLTVT.

The chain is built from TRBV5-8 and TRBJ1-5, with D possibly TRBD1 on 5 matching bases. Germline CDR1 SGHTS, CDR2 YDEGEE. Trimming left V 0 bases short and J 1 base short, with 8 bases between. The CDR3 runs 15 residues. CDR3 sequence: CASSLGGGSNQPQHF. In DNA form, the CDR3 reads TGTGCCAGCAGCTTGGGGGGGGGAAGCAATCAGCCCCAGCATTTT. Filled out from reference TRBV5-8 and TRBJ1-5, the complete variable domain reads EAGVTQSPTHLIKTRGQQATLRCSPISGHTSVYWYQQALGLGLQFLLWYDEGEERNRGNFPPRFSGRQFPNYSSELNVNALELEDSALYLCASSLGGGSNQPQHFGDGTRLSIL.

The chain has TRBV5-4 and TRBJ1-2; 7 bases line up with TRBD1. The CDR3 is 14 residues long. In germline, CDR1 is SGHNT, CDR2 YYREEE (reference sequence). V was pared by 2 bases and J by 6 bases, with 7 bases of the junction left unmatched. DNA for the CDR3: TGTGCCAGCAGCTTTGGGACAGAAGTCGATGGCTACACCTTC. Translating it yields CASSFGTEVDGYTF.

V is TRBV5-4 and J is TRBJ2-5, with D tentatively TRBD1 (6 bases). Trimming stripped 2 bases from V and 5 bases from J, with 10 bases between. This CDR3 spans 13 amino acids. CDR1 is SGHNT, CDR2 YYREEE, per germline (reference sequence). CDR3 residues: CASSFGGGETQYF. The CDR3 nucleotides are TGTGCCAGCAGCTTTGGGGGCGGCGAGACCCAGTACTTC. The full variable domain, with the rest looked up from reference TRBV5-4 and TRBJ2-5, is ETGVTQSPTHLIKTRGQQVTLRCSSQSGHNTVSWYQQALGQGPQFIFQYYREEENGRGNFPPRFSGLQFPNYSSELNVNALELDDSALYLCASSFGGGETQYFGPGTRLLVL.

V usage is TRBV9 and J usage is TRBJ2-7; D not certain. The germline V and J ends were trimmed by 4 bases and 2 bases, with 13 bases remaining between them. The CDR3 runs 14 residues. Germline-derived CDR1 and CDR2 are SGDLS and YYNGEE. The DNA of the CDR3 is TGTGCCAGCAGCTCCGGTGGCGGAGCCTACGAGCAGTACTTC. Translating it yields CASSSGGGAYEQYF. Filled out from reference TRBV9 and TRBJ2-7, the complete variable domain reads DSGVTQTPKHLITATGQRVTLRCSPRSGDLSVYWYQQSLDQGLQFLIQYYNGEERAKGNILERFSAQQFPDLHSELNLSSLELGDSALYFCASSSGGGAYEQYFGPGTRLTVT.

V gene TRBV5-8 combines with J gene TRBJ2-5; 9 bases match TRBD2. Per the germline V gene, CDR1 is SGHTS and CDR2 is YDEGEE. Trimming at V came to 0 bases and at J to 5 bases, leaving 2 bases not matched to a gene. CDR3 length: 14 residues. This chain's CDR3 is CASSLDAGGETQYF. CDR3 nucleotides: TGTGCCAGCAGCTTGGACGCGGGAGGGGAGACCCAGTACTTC.

The chain uses TRBV4-2 and TRBJ2-1; possible D gene TRBD2, 7 bases. The CDR3 contains 15 residues. Germline assignment: CDR1 LGHNA and CDR2 YNFKEQ. The V end lost 0 bases, the J end lost 7 bases, and 13 bases lay between the germline ends. The CDR3 here is CASSQELGGGNEQFF. DNA of the CDR3: TGTGCCAGCAGCCAAGAGCTAGGGGGGGGTAATGAGCAGTTCTTC.

The V and J genes are TRBV4-3 and TRBJ2-5; D might be TRBD1 (7 bases). Germline loops: CDR1 LGHNA, CDR2 YSLEER. V was pared by 3 bases and J by 1 base, with 12 bases between. This CDR3 is built from 15 residues. CDR3 bases: TGCGCCAGCAGCCAGGACTACAGGGGCCAAGAGACCCAGTACTTC. Translated, it gives CASSQDYRGQETQYF.

The chain uses TRBV11-2 and TRBJ2-7; D is unclear. The CDR3 consists of 14 residues. Looked up from germline, CDR1 is SGHAT and CDR2 is FQNNGV. V was clipped by 5 bases and J by 3 bases, with 14 bases between them. This CDR3 reads CASSGSPRRYEQYF. As DNA, the CDR3 is TGTGCCAGCAGCGGATCTCCGAGACGCTACGAGCAGTACTTC.

The gene calls are TRBV10-3 and TRBJ2-2; no clear D gene. The CDR3 has 12 residues. The V gene's germline CDR1 is ENHRY and CDR2 SYGVKD. V shed 7 bases and J shed 5 bases, with 8 bases lying between them. The CDR3 nucleotides read TGTGCCATCAACGGCGGAACCGGGGAGCTGTTTTTT. Translation: CAINGGTGELFF.

J is TRBJ2-1 and V is TRBV4-3, with D perhaps TRBD1 (5 bases). The V gene's germline CDR1 is LGHNA and CDR2 YSLEER. The CDR3 runs to 16 residues. Trimming pared 0 bases from V and 4 bases from J, leaving 13 bases between. Here the CDR3 reads CASSQDHDSSYNEQFF. CDR3 nucleotide sequence: TGCGCCAGCAGCCAAGATCACGACAGCTCATACAATGAGCAGTTCTTC.

The count of this clone is one. CDR3 sequence reads: CASGLAGTYEQYF. The CDR3 DNA follows: TGTGCCAGCGGACTAGCGGGAACCTACGAGCAGTACTTC. The chain is built from TRBV19 and TRBJ2-7, with 12 bases matching TRBD2. CDR3 length equals 13 residues. V trimming: 9 bases; J trimming: 2 bases; junction bases outside the gene matches: 2. Germline values: CDR1 LNHDA, CDR2 SQIVND (reference sequence).

The chain joins TRBV5-4 to TRBJ2-1; D may be TRBD1 (6 bases). In germline, CDR1 is SGHNT, CDR2 YYREEE (reference sequence). V gave up 4 bases and J gave up 6 bases, with 11 bases separating them. The CDR3 has 13 residues. The CDR3 here is CASSLETGNEQFF. The CDR3 DNA follows: TGTGCCAGCAGCCTAGAGACAGGCAATGAGCAGTTCTTC.

This clone was observed a single time. The chain couples TRBV28 to TRBJ2-6; 11 bases fit TRBD1. The length of the CDR3 is 20 residues. The germline V gene has CDR1 MDHEN and CDR2 SYDVKM. V lost 2 bases to trimming and J lost 0 bases; unmatched junction nucleotides: 9. The CDR3 protein is CASSLPGQGAWGSGANVLTF. The CDR3 nucleotides read TGTGCCAGCAGTTTACCAGGACAGGGGGCGTGGGGCTCTGGGGCCAACGTCCTGACTTTC.

The V gene is TRBV4-3, the J gene TRBJ2-1, with D unresolved. The CDR3 extends over 14 amino acids. V was shortened by 4 bases and J by 7 bases, with 14 bases between the two germline ends. Germline CDR1 LGHNA, CDR2 YSLEER. CDR3 sequence: CASSPMTRANEQFF. The CDR3 DNA reads TGCGCCAGCAGCCCTATGACTCGTGCAAATGAGCAGTTCTTC.

This chain joins TRBV6-5 and TRBJ2-3; D is undetermined. Trimming removed 1 base at V and 6 bases at J, with 11 bases between. CDR1 and CDR2 (germline): MNHEY, SVGAGI. CDR3 size: 14 residues. CDR3 sequence reads: CASSYFSEADTQYF. The CDR3 region has the DNA TGTGCCAGCAGTTACTTTTCTGAAGCGGATACGCAGTATTTT.